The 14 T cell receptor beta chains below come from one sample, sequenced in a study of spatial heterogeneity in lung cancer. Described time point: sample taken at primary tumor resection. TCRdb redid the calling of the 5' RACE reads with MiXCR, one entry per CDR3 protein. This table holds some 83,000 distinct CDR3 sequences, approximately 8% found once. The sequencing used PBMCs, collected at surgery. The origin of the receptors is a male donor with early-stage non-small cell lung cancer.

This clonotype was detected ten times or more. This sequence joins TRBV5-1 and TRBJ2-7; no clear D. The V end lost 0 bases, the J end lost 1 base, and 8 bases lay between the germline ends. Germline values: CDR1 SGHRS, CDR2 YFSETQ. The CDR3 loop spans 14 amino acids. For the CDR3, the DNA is TGCGCCAGCAGCTTGGCTGGTGATTCCTACGAGCAGTACTTC. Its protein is CASSLAGDSYEQYF.

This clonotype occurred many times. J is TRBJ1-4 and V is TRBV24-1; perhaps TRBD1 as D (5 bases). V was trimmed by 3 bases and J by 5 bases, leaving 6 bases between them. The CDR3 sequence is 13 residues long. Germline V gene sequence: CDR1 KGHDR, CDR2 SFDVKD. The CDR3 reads CATSDGGNEKLFF. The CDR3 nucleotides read TGTGCCACCAGTGATGGGGGGAATGAAAAACTGTTTTTT.

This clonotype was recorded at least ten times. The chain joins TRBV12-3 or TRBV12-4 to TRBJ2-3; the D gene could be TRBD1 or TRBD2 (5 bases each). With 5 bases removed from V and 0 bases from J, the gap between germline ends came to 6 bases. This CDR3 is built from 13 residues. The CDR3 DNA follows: TGTGCCAGCAGTCGGGACAGCACAGATACGCAGTATTTT. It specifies CASSRDSTDTQYF.

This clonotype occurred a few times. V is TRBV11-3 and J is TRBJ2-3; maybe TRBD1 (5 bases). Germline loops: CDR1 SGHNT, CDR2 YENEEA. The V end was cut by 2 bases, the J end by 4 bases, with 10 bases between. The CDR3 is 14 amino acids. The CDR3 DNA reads TGTGCCAGCAGCTTATCGCAGGGTTCAGATACGCAGTATTTT. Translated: CASSLSQGSDTQYF.

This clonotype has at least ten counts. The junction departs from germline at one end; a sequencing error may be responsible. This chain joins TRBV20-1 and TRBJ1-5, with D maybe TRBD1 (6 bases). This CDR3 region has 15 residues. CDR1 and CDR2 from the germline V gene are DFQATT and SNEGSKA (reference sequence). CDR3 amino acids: CSALEQGRSTQPQHF. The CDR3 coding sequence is TGCAGTGCTCTCGAACAGGGAAGGAGCACTCAGCCCCAGCATTTT.

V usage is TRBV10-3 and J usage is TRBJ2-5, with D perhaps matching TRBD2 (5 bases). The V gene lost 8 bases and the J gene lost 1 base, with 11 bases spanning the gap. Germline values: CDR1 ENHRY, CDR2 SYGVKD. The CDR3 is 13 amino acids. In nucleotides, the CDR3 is TGTGCCATCGGGGAGCGGCCCCAAGAGACCCAGTACTTC. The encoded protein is CAIGERPQETQYF.

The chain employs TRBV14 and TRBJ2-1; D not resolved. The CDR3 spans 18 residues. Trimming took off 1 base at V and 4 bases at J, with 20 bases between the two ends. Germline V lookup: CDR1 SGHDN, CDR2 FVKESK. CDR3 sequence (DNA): TGTGCCAGCAGCCAAGTCCAGAGCTTCGTCTACGCGTACAATGAGCAGTTCTTC. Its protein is CASSQVQSFVYAYNEQFF. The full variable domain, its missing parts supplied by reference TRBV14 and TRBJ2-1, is EAGVTQFPSHSVIEKGQTVTLRCDPISGHDNLYWYRRVMGKEIKFLLHFVKESKQDESGMPNNRFLAERTGGTYSTLKVQPAELEDSGVYFCASSQVQSFVYAYNEQFFGPGTRLTVL.

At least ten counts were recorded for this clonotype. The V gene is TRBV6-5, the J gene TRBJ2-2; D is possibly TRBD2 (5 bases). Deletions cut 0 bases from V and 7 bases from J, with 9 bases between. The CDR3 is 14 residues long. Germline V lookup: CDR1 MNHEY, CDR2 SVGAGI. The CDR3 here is CASSYSASRGELFF. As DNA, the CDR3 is TGTGCCAGCAGTTACTCAGCTAGCCGCGGGGAGCTGTTTTTT.

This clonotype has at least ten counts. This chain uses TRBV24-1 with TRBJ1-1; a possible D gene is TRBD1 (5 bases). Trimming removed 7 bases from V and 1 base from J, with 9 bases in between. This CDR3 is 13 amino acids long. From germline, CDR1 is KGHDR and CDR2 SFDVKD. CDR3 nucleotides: TGTGCCACCAGGGGGGACGGGAACACTGAAGCTTTCTTT. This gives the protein CATRGDGNTEAFF.

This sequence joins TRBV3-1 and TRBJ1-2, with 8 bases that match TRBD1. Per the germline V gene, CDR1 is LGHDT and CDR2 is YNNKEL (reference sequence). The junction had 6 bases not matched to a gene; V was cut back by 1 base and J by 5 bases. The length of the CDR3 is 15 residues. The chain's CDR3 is CASSQAVGQAYGYTF. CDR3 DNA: TGTGCCAGCAGCCAAGCAGTGGGACAGGCATATGGCTACACCTTC.

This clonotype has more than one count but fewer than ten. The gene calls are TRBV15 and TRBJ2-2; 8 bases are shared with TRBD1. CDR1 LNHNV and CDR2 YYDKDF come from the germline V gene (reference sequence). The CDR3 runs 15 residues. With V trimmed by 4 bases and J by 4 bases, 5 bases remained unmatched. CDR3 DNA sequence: TGTGCCACCAGCACGGACAGGGTCGGCACCGGGGAGCTGTTTTTT. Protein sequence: CATSTDRVGTGELFF.

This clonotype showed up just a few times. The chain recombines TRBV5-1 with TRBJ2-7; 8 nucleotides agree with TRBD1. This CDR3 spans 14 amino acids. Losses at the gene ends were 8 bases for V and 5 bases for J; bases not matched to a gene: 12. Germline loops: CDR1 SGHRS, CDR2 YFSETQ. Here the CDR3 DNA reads TGCGCCAGTCGAGATACCGGGACAGGAGACGAGCAGTACTTC. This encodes CASRDTGTGDEQYF.

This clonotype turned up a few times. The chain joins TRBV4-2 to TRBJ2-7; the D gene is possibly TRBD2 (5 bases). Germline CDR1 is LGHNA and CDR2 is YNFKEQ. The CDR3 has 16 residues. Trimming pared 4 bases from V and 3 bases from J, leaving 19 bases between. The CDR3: CASSPRLEVLNYEQYF. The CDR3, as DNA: TGTGCCAGCAGCCCTCGTCTGGAGGTCCTTAACTACGAGCAGTACTTC.

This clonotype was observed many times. The CDR3 nucleotides are TGCAGCGTGAGGGACCAAGACTACGAGCAGTACTTC. This translates into CSVRDQDYEQYF. V usage is TRBV29-1 and J usage is TRBJ2-7; tentatively, D is TRBD1 or TRBD2 (5 bases each). The germline V gene encodes CDR1 SQVTM and CDR2 ANQGSEA. Trimming left V 6 bases short and J 3 bases short, with 12 bases between. This CDR3 region has 12 residues.